Below are 17 T cell receptor beta chains sequenced from a single sample in a study of neoadjuvant nivolumab and ipilimumab in lung cancer. Profiling relied on immunoSEQ multiplex PCR, and the TCRdb table lists in-frame clones only, not all of them. The sample includes 44,000 or so clones, about 89% seen only once; the top ten take about 4%. Here the sequenced sample was blood, taken before neoadjuvant nivolumab, alone or with ipilimumab. The receptors originated from an adult with non-small cell lung cancer. Some clones in this sample may be carry-over from other donors' samples.

The genes are TRBV14 and TRBJ2-7; 7 bases match TRBD1. Germline V gene sequence: CDR1 SGHDN, CDR2 FVKESK. CDR3 length: 22 amino acids. V shed 4 bases, J shed 2 bases, and the junction held 29 bases outside the gene matches. The CDR3 coding sequence is TGTGCCAGCAGCCCGAGCCTACAGGAGTCAAGGGGGCTATTCAGGAAAACCTACGAGCAGTACTTC. It codes for CASSPSLQESRGLFRKTYEQYF.

The chain uses TRBV30 and TRBJ1-1, with TRBD1 as a possible D gene (6 bases). CDR3 length equals 13 residues. The germline V gene has CDR1 GTSNPN and CDR2 SVGIG (reference sequence). V was trimmed by 5 bases and J by 5 bases, leaving 15 bases between them. The CDR3 DNA reads as TGTGCCTGGGTGGGACACGGAGGGACTGAAGCTTTCTTT. Amino acid sequence: CAWVGHGGTEAFF.

This sequence joins TRBV7-9 and TRBJ1-4; D possibly corresponds to TRBD1 (5 bases). The CDR3 is 14 amino acids. The ends were cut back, 5 bases at V and 3 bases at J, with 10 bases in the middle. CDR1 is SEHNR and CDR2 is FQNEAQ in the germline V gene (reference sequence). CDR3 DNA: TGTGCCAGCAGCCGGGGACCATCTAATGAAAAACTGTTTTTT. It translates to CASSRGPSNEKLFF.

This rearrangement joins TRBV5-1 to TRBJ2-3; the D gene is possibly TRBD2 (5 bases). Per germline, CDR1 SGHRS and CDR2 YFSETQ. This CDR3 region has 15 residues. The V and J ends lost 4 bases and 2 bases respectively, with 14 bases between them. CDR3 loop: CASSTPLRDTDTQYF. CDR3 DNA: TGCGCCAGCAGCACCCCTCTCCGGGACACAGATACGCAGTATTTT.

The chain uses TRBV7-9 and TRBJ2-1, with D tentatively TRBD2 (5 bases). CDR1 and CDR2 from the germline V gene are SEHNR and FQNEAQ (reference sequence). V was cut by 3 bases and J by 0 bases, with 12 bases left in between. The CDR3 covers 16 residues. For the CDR3, the DNA is TGTGCCAGCAGCTTCTGGAGGAGAAGCTCCTACAATGAGCAGTTCTTC. It specifies CASSFWRRSSYNEQFF.

The chain is built from TRBV2 and TRBJ2-7; 7 bases agree with TRBD2. J gave up 0 bases and V 7 bases, and 12 bases lay outside the gene matches. Germline CDR1 and CDR2: SNHLY and FYNNEI. The CDR3 runs to 16 residues. CDR3 residues: CASTPSGASGSYEQYF. DNA for the CDR3: TGTGCCAGCACCCCGTCCGGGGCTAGCGGCTCCTACGAGCAGTACTTC.

The chain carries TRBV7-3 and TRBJ2-1; 8 nucleotides match TRBD2. Germline V gene sequence: CDR1 SGHTA, CDR2 FQGTGA. J lost 9 bases, V lost 5 bases, and 12 bases had no gene match. CDR3 length equals 15 residues. The CDR3 here is CASSGGAAGGSEQFF. The DNA for the CDR3 is TGTGCCAGCAGCGGAGGGGCGGCGGGAGGAAGTGAGCAGTTCTTC.

The rearrangement uses TRBV9 and TRBJ2-5, with 13 bases that match TRBD2. The CDR3 spans 16 residues. CDR1 and CDR2 (germline): SGDLS, YYNGEE. Trimming cost V 3 bases and J 4 bases; bases outside gene matches: 6. Here the CDR3 DNA reads TGTGCCAGCAGCGCCTCAAGACTAGCGGGAGGAGAGACCCAGTACTTC. This translates into CASSASRLAGGETQYF.

The J gene is TRBJ1-2, the V gene TRBV6-5; 7 nucleotides line up with TRBD1. V was clipped by 6 bases and J by 7 bases; unmatched bases: 11. Germline CDR1 MNHEY, CDR2 SVGAGI. The CDR3 is 14 amino acids. Here the CDR3 reads CASRIQTGVAGYTF. The CDR3 nucleotides are TGTGCCAGCAGAATTCAAACAGGGGTCGCTGGCTACACCTTC.

This chain connects TRBV25-1 to TRBJ2-1; D may be TRBD1 (5 bases). CDR3 length: 14 residues. Trimming shortened V by 3 bases and J by 4 bases, and 10 bases separated the two germline ends. Per germline, CDR1 MGHDK and CDR2 SYGVNS. The CDR3 spells CASSDRDWYNEQFF. The CDR3 bases are TGTGCCAGCAGTGACAGGGATTGGTACAATGAGCAGTTCTTC.

This sequence joins TRBV7-9 and TRBJ2-3; D unclear. The CDR3 sequence is 15 residues long. Germline-derived CDR1 and CDR2 are SEHNR and FQNEAQ (reference sequence). V lost 4 bases to trimming and J lost 0 bases, with 11 bases between them. The CDR3 bases are TGTGCCAGCAGCTACATAGCCGGGAGCACAGATACGCAGTATTTT. Its protein is CASSYIAGSTDTQYF.

V and J are TRBV30 and TRBJ1-5; weak D call: TRBD1 (6 bases). From germline, CDR1 is GTSNPN and CDR2 SVGIG (reference sequence). The V gene lost 2 bases and the J gene lost 7 bases, with 12 bases spanning the gap. CDR3 size: 13 residues. Here the CDR3 reads CAWSSGGGQPQHF. In DNA form, the CDR3 reads TGTGCCTGGAGTTCTGGGGGCGGGCAGCCCCAGCATTTT.

The chain joins TRBV5-6 to TRBJ2-5; possible D gene TRBD2, 5 bases. CDR1 and CDR2 (germline): SGHDT, YYEEEE. The CDR3 contains 11 residues. Trimming stripped 2 bases from V and 9 bases from J, with 8 bases between. The CDR3, as DNA: TGTGCCAGCAGCTTACGAGCGGCCCAGTACTTC. Protein sequence: CASSLRAAQYF.

The chain has TRBV4-1 and TRBJ1-4, with D unresolved. The CDR3 length is 15 residues. The germline V gene encodes CDR1 MGHRA and CDR2 YSYEKL. V lost 1 base and J 3 bases, leaving 9 bases between the germline ends. CDR3 nucleotide sequence: TGCGCCAGCAGCCAAGGGGAGGGAGCTAATGAAAAACTGTTTTTT. Encoded protein: CASSQGEGANEKLFF.

The chain recombines TRBV6-5 with TRBJ1-2; D gene ambiguous. V gave up 2 bases and J gave up 2 bases, with 6 bases separating them. Germline-derived CDR1 and CDR2 are MNHEY and SVGAGI. This CDR3 contains 13 residues. CDR3 in DNA: TGTGCCAGCAGTTACGGGGTAAACTATGGCTACACCTTC. It is translated as CASSYGVNYGYTF.

The rearrangement uses TRBV6-4 and TRBJ2-7; the match to TRBD1 covers 8 bases. Trimming cost V 4 bases and J 7 bases; bases outside gene matches: 6. Germline V gives CDR1 MRHNA, CDR2 SNTAGT. The CDR3 is 13 amino acids. CDR3 residues: CASSAGQGREQYF. The CDR3 DNA sequence: TGTGCCAGCAGTGCAGGACAGGGACGTGAGCAGTACTTC.

The rearrangement joins TRBV15 to TRBJ2-1; no clear D gene. CDR3 length: 13 residues. Between the trimmed V and J ends, which lost 0 bases and 8 bases, there was a span of 8 bases. Germline CDR1 LNHNV, CDR2 YYDKDF (reference sequence). The CDR3: CATSRDGGDEQFF. Written as DNA, the CDR3 is TGTGCCACCAGCAGAGATGGTGGCGATGAGCAGTTCTTC.